Following are 4 T cell receptor beta chains from one sample sequenced in a study of T cells expressing NK-cell markers. From its re-call of the 5' RACE reads, TCRdb lists each CDR3 protein once, without DNA. The ten most abundant clones cover approximately 3.6% of a sample with 500,000 to 700,000 distinct CDR3 sequences. Source material: blood T cells: a sorted CD56 or NKG2C T cell subset, CD4+ or CD8+ T cells, or bulk PBMC T cells (not recorded which). These receptors all stem from a man aged 18 to 29 in good health.

The chain links TRBV30 to TRBJ1-2; TCRdb's assignment of TRBD1 cannot be checked, as there is no DNA. Germline-derived CDR1 and CDR2 are GTSNPN and SVGIG (reference sequence). The CDR3 is 12 residues long. The CDR3 loop is CAWRSRVFGYTF. Full variable domain (outside the CDR3, taken from reference TRBV30 and TRBJ1-2): SQTIHQWPATLVQPVGSPLSLECTVEGTSNPNLYWYRQAAGRGLQLLFYSVGIGQISSEVPQNLSASRPQDRQFILSSKKLLLSDSGFYLCAWRSRVFGYTFGSGTRLTVV.

The chain combines TRBV29-1 with TRBJ1-2; TCRdb names TRBD1, which stays unverified in the absence of DNA. Germline CDR1 SQVTM, CDR2 ANQGSEA. CDR3 length: 19 amino acids. The CDR3: CSVEDRGHFRQMVNNGYTF.

V usage is TRBV5-1 and J usage is TRBJ1-2; TCRdb gives TRBD1 as the D gene, but with no DNA this cannot be confirmed. CDR1 is SGHRS and CDR2 is YFSETQ in the germline V gene. There are 13 residues in the CDR3. The CDR3 sequence: CASSLVGEGGYTF.

V and J are TRBV11-2 and TRBJ2-1. CDR1 is SGHAT and CDR2 is FQNNGV in the germline V gene. The CDR3 is 15 residues long. CDR3 in amino acids: CASSFKTSSYNEQFF.